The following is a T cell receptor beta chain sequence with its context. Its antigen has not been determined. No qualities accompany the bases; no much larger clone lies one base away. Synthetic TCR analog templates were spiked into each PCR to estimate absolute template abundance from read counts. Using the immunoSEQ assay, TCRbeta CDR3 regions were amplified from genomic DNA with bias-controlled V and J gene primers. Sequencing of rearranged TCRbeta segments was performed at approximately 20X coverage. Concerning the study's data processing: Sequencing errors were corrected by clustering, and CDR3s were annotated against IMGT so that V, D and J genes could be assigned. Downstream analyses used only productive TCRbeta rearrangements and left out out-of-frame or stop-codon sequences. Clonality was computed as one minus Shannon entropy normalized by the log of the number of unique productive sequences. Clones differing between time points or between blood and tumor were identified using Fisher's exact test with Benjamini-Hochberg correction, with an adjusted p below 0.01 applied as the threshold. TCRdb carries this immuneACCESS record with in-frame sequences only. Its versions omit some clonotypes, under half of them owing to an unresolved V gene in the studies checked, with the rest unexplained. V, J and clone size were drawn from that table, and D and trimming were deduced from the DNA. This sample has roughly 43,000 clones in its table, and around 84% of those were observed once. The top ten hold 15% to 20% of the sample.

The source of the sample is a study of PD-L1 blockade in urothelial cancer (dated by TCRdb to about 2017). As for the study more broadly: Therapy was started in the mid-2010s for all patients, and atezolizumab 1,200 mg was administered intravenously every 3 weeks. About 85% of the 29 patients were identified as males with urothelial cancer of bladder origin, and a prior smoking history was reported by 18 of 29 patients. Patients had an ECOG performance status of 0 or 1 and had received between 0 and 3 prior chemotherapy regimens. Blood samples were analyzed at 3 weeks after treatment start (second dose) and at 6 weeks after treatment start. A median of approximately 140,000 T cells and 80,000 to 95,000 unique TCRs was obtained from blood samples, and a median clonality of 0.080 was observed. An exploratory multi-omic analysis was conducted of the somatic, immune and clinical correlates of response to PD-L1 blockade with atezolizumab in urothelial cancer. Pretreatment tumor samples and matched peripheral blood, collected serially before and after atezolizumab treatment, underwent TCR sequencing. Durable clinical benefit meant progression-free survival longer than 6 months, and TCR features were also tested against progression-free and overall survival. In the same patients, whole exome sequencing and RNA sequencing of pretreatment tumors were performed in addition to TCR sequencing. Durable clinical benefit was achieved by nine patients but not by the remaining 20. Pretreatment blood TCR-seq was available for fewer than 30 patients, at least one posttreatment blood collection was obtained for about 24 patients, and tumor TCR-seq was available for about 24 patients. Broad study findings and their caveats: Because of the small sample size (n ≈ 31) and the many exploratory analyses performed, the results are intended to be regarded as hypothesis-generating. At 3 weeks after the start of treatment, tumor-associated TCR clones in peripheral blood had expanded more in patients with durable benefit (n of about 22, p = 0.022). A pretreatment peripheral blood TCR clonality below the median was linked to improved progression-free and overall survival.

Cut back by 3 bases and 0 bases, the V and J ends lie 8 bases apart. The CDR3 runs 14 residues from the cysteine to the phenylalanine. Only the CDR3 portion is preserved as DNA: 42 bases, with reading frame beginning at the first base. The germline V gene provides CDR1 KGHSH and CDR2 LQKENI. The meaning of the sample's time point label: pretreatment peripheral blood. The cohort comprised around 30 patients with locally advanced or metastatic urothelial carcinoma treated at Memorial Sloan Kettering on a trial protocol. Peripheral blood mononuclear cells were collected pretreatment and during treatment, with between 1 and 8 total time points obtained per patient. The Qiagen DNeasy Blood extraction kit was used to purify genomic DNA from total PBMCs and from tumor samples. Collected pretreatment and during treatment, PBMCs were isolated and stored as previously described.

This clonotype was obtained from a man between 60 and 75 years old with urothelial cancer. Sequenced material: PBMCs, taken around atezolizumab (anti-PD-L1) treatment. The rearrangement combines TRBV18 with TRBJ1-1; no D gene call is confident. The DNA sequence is TGTGCCAGCTCACCCCAGGAACTGAACACTGAAGCTTTCTTT. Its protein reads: CASSPQELNTEAFF.